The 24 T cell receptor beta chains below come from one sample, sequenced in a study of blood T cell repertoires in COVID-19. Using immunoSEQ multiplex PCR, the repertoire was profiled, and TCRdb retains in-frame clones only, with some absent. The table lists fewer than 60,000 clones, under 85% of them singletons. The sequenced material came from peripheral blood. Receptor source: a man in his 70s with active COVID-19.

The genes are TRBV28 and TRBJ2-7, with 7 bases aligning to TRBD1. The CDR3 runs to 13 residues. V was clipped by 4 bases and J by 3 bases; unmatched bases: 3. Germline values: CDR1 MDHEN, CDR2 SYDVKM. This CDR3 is CASSSGGIYEQYF. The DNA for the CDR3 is TGTGCCAGCAGTTCAGGGGGTATCTACGAGCAGTACTTC.

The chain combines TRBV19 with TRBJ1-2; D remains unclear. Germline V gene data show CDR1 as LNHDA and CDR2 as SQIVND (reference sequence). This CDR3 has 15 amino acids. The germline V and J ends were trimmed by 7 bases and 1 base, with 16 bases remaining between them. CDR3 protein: CASTPRRKINYGYTF. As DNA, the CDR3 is TGTGCCAGTACCCCCCGCAGGAAGATTAACTATGGCTACACCTTC.

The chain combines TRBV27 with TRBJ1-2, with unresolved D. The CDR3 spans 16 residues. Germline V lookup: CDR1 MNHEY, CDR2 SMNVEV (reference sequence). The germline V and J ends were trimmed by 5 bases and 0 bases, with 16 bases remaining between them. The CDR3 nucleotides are TGTGCCAGCAGTATAAAACAGCTGCCTGCTAACTATGGCTACACCTTC. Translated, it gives CASSIKQLPANYGYTF.

The CDR3 loop reads CASSSGGQETQYF. Here the CDR3 DNA reads TGTGCCAGCAGCTCCGGCGGTCAAGAGACCCAGTACTTC. The chain is built from TRBV7-9 and TRBJ2-5; no clear D. The V gene lost 4 bases and the J gene lost 2 bases, with 8 bases spanning the gap. This CDR3 spans 13 amino acids. In germline, CDR1 is SEHNR, CDR2 FQNEAQ (reference sequence).

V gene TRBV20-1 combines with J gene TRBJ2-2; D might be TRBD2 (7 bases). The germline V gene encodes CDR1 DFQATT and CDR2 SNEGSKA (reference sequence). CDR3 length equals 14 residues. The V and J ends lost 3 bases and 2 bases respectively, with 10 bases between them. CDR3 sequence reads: CSASGGGNTGELFF. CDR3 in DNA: TGCAGTGCTAGTGGCGGGGGCAACACCGGGGAGCTGTTTTTT.

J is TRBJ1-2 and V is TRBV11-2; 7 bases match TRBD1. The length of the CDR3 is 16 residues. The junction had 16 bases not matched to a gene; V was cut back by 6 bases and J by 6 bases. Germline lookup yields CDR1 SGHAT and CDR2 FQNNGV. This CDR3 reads CASSSLYSTGRDGYTF. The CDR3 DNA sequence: TGTGCCAGCAGTTCCCTCTATTCGACAGGGCGTGATGGCTACACCTTC.

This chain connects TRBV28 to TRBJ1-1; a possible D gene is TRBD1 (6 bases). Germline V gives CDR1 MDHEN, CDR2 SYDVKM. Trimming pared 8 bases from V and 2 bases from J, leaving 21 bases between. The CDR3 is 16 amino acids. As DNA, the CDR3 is TGTGCCAGCCTCCCTCCCACAGGGACCTCTAACACTGAAGCTTTCTTT. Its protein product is CASLPPTGTSNTEAFF.

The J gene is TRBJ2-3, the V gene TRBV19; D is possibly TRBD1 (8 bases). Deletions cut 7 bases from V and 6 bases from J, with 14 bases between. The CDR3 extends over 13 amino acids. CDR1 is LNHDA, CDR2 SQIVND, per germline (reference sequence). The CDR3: CASTGQGGDTQYF. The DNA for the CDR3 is TGTGCCAGTACAGGACAGGGAGGGGATACGCAGTATTTT.

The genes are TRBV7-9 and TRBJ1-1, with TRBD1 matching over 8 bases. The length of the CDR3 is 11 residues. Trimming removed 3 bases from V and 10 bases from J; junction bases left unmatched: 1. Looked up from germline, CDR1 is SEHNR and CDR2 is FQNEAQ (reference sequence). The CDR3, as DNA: TGTGCCAGCAGCTTCACAGGGGGAGCTTTCTTT. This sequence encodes CASSFTGGAFF.

The CDR3 reads CASSSMGGFGETQYF. The CDR3 nucleotides are TGCGCCAGCAGCTCAATGGGGGGATTCGGAGAGACCCAGTACTTC. The V and J genes are TRBV5-1 and TRBJ2-5, with D possibly being TRBD2 (6 bases). Between the trimmed V and J ends, which lost 3 bases and 4 bases, there was a span of 16 bases. The CDR3 consists of 15 residues. Germline CDR1 and CDR2: SGHRS and YFSETQ.

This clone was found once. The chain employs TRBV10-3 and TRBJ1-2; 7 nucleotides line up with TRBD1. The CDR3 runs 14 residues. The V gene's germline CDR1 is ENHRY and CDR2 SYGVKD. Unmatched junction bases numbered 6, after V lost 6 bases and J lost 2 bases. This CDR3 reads CAIRSGQSNYGYTF. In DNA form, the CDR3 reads TGTGCCATCAGGTCGGGACAGTCAAACTATGGCTACACCTTC.

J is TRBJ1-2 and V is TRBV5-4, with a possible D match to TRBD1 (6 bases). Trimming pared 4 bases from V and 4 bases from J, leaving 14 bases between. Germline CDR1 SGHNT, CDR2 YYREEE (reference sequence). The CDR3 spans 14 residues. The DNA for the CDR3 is TGTGCCAGCAGCCACAGGGAGTTTGGCTATGGCTACACCTTC. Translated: CASSHREFGYGYTF.

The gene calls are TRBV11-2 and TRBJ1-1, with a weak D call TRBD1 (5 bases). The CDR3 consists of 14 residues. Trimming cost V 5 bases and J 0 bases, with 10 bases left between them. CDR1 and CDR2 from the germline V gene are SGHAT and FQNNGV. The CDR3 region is CASSPWTLNTEAFF. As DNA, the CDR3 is TGTGCCAGCAGCCCATGGACACTGAACACTGAAGCTTTCTTT.

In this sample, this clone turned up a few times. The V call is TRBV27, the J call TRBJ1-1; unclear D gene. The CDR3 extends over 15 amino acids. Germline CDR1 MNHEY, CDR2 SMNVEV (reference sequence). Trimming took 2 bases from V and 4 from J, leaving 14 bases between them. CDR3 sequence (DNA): TGTGCCAGCAGTTTAATGGCGGGGATGAGCACTGAAGCTTTCTTT. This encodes CASSLMAGMSTEAFF.

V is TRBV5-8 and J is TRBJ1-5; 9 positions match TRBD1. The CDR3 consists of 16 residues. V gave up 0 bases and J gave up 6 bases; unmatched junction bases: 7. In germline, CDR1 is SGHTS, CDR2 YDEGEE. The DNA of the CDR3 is TGTGCCAGCAGCTTGGGACAGGGGGGCCCTAGTCAGCCCCAGCATTTT. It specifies CASSLGQGGPSQPQHF.

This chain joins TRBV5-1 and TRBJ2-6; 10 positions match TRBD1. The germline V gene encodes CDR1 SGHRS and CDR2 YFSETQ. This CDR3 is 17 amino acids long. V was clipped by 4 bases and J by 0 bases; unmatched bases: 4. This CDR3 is CASSRTGGISGANVLTF. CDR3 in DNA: TGCGCCAGCAGCAGGACAGGGGGTATCTCTGGGGCCAACGTCCTGACTTTC.

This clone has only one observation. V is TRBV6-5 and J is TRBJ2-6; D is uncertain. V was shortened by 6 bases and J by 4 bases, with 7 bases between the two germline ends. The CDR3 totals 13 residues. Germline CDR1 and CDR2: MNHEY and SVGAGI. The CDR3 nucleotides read TGTGCCAGCAGCCTCAGGGGGGCCAACGTCCTGACTTTC. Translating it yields CASSLRGANVLTF.

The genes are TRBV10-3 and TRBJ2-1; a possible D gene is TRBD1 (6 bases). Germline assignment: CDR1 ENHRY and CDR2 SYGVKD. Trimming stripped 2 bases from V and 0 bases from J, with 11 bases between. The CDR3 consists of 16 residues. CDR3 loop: CAISEVTGFSYNEQFF. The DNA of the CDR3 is TGTGCCATCAGTGAGGTTACAGGGTTCTCCTACAATGAGCAGTTCTTC.

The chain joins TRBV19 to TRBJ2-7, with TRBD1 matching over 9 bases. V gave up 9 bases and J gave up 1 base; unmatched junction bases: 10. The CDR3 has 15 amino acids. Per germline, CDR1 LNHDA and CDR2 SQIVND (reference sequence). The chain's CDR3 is CASATKTGGSYEQYF. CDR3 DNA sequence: TGTGCCAGCGCCACAAAGACAGGGGGTTCCTACGAGCAGTACTTC. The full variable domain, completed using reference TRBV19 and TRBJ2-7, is DGGITQSPKYLFRKEGQNVTLSCEQNLNHDAMYWYRQDPGQGLRLIYYSQIVNDFQKGDIAEGYSVSREKKESFPLTVTSAQKNPTAFYLCASATKTGGSYEQYFGPGTRLTVT.

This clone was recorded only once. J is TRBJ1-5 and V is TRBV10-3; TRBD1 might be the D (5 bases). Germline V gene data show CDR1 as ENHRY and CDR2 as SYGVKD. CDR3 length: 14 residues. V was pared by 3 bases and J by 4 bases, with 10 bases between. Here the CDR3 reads CAISDRAGNQPQHF. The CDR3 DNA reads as TGTGCCATCAGTGACAGGGCCGGGAATCAGCCCCAGCATTTT.

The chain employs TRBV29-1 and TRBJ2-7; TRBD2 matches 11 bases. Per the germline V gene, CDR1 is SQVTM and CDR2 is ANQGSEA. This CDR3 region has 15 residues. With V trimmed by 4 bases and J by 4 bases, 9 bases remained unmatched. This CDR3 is CSVGLAGGRGYEQYF. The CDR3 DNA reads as TGCAGCGTTGGGCTAGCGGGGGGCCGAGGGTACGAGCAGTACTTC.

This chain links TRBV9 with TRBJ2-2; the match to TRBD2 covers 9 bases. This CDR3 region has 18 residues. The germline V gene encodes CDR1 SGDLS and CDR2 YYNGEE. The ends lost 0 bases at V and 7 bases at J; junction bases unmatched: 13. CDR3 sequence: CASSVGIVRGGSDGELFF. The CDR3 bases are TGTGCCAGCAGCGTAGGGATCGTGCGGGGGGGCTCGGACGGGGAGCTGTTTTTT.

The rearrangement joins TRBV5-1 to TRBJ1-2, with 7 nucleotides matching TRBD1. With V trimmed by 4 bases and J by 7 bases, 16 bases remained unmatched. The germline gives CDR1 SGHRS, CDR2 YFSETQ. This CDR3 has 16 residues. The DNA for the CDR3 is TGCGCCAGCAGCCCAAACGCGGGGACAGCCCTTTTTGGCTACACCTTC. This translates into CASSPNAGTALFGYTF.

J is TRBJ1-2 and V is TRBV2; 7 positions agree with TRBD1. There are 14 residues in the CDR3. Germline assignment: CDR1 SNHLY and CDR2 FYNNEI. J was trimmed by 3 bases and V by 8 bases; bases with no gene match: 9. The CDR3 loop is CASHRGEADYGYTF. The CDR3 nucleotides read TGTGCCAGCCACAGGGGTGAGGCGGACTATGGCTACACCTTC.